This TCR beta chain was documented in a study of T-cell reconstitution after alpha-beta-depleted transplantation in children. Study-wide points: At one year after transplant, newly produced T cells mostly accounted for T-cell counts and diversity. By about two months after transplant, alpha-beta T cells reportedly arose from several hundred graft clones that had expanded.

CDR3 size: 13 residues. Looked up from germline, CDR1 is SGDLS and CDR2 is YYNGEE. Trimming pared 4 bases from V and 3 bases from J, leaving 11 bases between. On this clonotype itself: Antigen: not known.

During its preparation, the TCRbeta library received unique molecular identifiers. From the PCR reads, TCRdb called clonotypes with MiXCR, one entry per CDR3 protein. The sample holds 500,000 to 750,000 distinct CDR3 sequences; 25% to 30% are singletons and the top ten take less than 40%. This clonotype was sampled from a boy under three years old with Wiskott-Aldrich syndrome, due to receive a stem cell transplant. The chain has TRBV9 and TRBJ2-7; no firm D call. Specimen: PBMCs, collected before TCRalphabeta/CD19-depleted stem cell transplant. Written as DNA, the CDR3 is TGTGCCAGCAGCCCAAGAGTAGGCTACGAGCAGTACTTC. This encodes CASSPRVGYEQYF.